This paragraph reports one T cell receptor beta chain. Its specificity is unknown. The source of the sample is a study of T cell responses to AZD1222 COVID-19 vaccine. Findings and limits, study-wide: There were repertoire samples only from the period after the peak T cell response. White British people made up most donors, females outnumbered males, and clonal diversity was possibly underestimated. Compared with day 0, the breadth and depth of the Spike-specific TCR repertoire rose significantly after two doses of AZD1222.

The germline gives CDR1 LGHDT, CDR2 YNNKEL (reference sequence). The CDR3 length is 16 residues. V dropped 0 bases and J dropped 0 bases, with 9 bases sitting between them. Some clones are missing from TCRdb's copy, which holds only in-frame ones; the method was immunoSEQ multiplex PCR. This repertoire shows tens of thousands of clones, around nine tenths found once; its top ten account for about 5%. The sequences come from peripheral blood, collected 28 days after the second AZD1222 dose. The clonotype originates from an adult who received the AZD1222 COVID-19 vaccine. V and J are TRBV3-1 (or the pseudogene TRBV3-2) and TRBJ1-5; D gene unclear. The CDR3 loop is CASSQEVAGSNQPQHF. CDR3 coding DNA: TGTGCCAGCAGCCAAGAAGTTGCGGGTAGCAATCAGCCCCAGCATTTT.